This T cell receptor (beta chain) was identified during a study of blood T cells in healthy people across ages. Whole-study findings and limits: Diversity estimated from one million T cells was considered an underestimate.

Trimming shortened V by 6 bases and J by 1 base, and 12 bases separated the two germline ends. This CDR3 comprises 14 residues. Primed by a sample-barcoded 5' primer and a J-beta primer mix, a second PCR proceeded for 7 to 11 cycles. Paired-end reads containing CDR3 totaled no fewer than 3 million for each sample. TCRdb itself ran the 5' RACE reads through MiXCR, one entry per CDR3 protein. The data contain about 730,000 distinct CDR3 sequences, roughly 45% of them seen just once; the ten biggest clones take up under 25%. This clonotype has only one observation. Its antigen is not identified. The sample was blood. This clonotype was sampled from an older woman in good health. V gene TRBV12-3 or TRBV12-4 combines with J gene TRBJ1-1; D remains ambiguous. CDR3 sequence (DNA): TGTGCCAGCAGCTTGTCCGGATGGAACACTGAAGCTTTCTTT. This encodes CASSLSGWNTEAFF.